The sample holds many counts of the clone carrying this T cell receptor beta chain. Its antigen is still unknown. The authors made TCR beta cDNA from around 500 ng total RNA with a constant-region primer. Libraries for TCR beta were built through three nested multiplex PCR rounds, which together made up a slightly modified ARM-PCR procedure. The first two PCR rounds used TRBV1-TRBV30 primers with a Cbeta primer, around 10 cycles each. A single record per CDR3 protein comes from TCRdb applying MiXCR to the multiplex PCR reads. Here the sample spans approximately 120,000 distinct CDR3 sequences, around 60% being singletons. Looked up from germline, CDR1 is PRHDT and CDR2 is FYEKMQ (reference sequence). V lost 2 bases and J 7 bases, leaving 11 bases between the germline ends. CDR3 length equals 13 residues. Unsorted bulk tissue (about 18-30 mg) underwent RNA and DNA co-extraction. Surgical resection treated primary liver carcinoma in the patients.

The sample is drawn from a study of tumor-infiltrating lymphocytes in primary liver carcinoma. Study findings and constraints: Among the pair types, tumor region pairs showed more overlap than tumor-adjacent and tumor-blood pairs. About 7.5-25% of top clones, no more, were shared by all five regions.

The sample taken for sequencing was liver tumor tissue from sampling region 3. The subset here: tumor region T3, left-lateral pole. The V and J genes are TRBV13 and TRBJ1-1, with D perhaps TRBD1 (6 bases). This sequence was found in a woman between 55 and 75 years old with primary liver carcinoma and hepatitis B virus infection. The CDR3 spells CASSLRGAGEAFF. The CDR3 DNA is TGTGCCAGCAGCTTACGGGGGGCTGGTGAAGCTTTCTTT.